These 23 T cell receptor beta chains originate from one sample sequenced in a study of vaccination and CD4 T cells after COVID-19 (dated by TCRdb to between 2020 and 2023). What these receptors recognize is not known. The method behind the library was PCR. Instrument used: Illumina iSeq 100. DNA from cultured CD4+ T cells was subjected to TCR sequencing with the Oncomine TCR Beta short-read assay at the Johns Hopkins FTIC core. TCRdb reprocessing: public reads trimmed at Q25 with fastp, clones called with MiXCR, in-frame beta chains kept. When rows share a CDR3 protein, they turn into one entry using the most common DNA and genes. For this sample there are 15,000 to 20,000 distinct CDR3 sequences; 58% appear just once. Of the sample, 8.5% to 10% falls within the top ten clones. The treatment or condition label on this specimen signifies: roughly ten-day PBMC culture with coronavirus spike peptide pools or control peptides (ViraFEST assay).

The sequencing here drew on CD4+ T cells from blood, cultured in vitro, taken after SARS-CoV-2 vaccination. These receptors were obtained from a human donor who had recovered from COVID-19.

This chain links TRBV28 with TRBJ1-1; D gene uncertain. This CDR3 spans 14 amino acids. V was shortened by 6 bases and J by 4 bases, with 15 bases between the two germline ends. Germline V CDR1 and CDR2: MDHEN, SYDVKM. The CDR3 DNA is TGTGCCAGCAGGCCCCCGGACGGACTCACTGAAGCTTTCTTT. Amino acid sequence: CASRPPDGLTEAFF.

This clonotype was recorded a few times. The chain links TRBV20-1 to TRBJ1-5, with D unclear. Between the trimmed V and J ends, which lost 5 bases and 6 bases, there was a span of 8 bases. The CDR3 contains 11 residues. Looked up from germline, CDR1 is DFQATT and CDR2 is SNEGSKA (reference sequence). As DNA, the CDR3 is TGCAGTGCTCTCTGGGGTCAGCCCCAGCATTTT. Amino acid sequence: CSALWGQPQHF.

CDR3 loop: CASSEARLVRINTQYF. The CDR3 nucleotides are TGTGCCAGCAGTGAAGCGAGACTGGTTAGGATTAATACGCAGTATTTT. J is TRBJ2-3 and V is TRBV2; no clear D. CDR1 is SNHLY and CDR2 is FYNNEI in the germline V gene. Trimming took 0 bases from V and 7 from J, leaving 17 bases between them. The CDR3 sequence is 16 residues long.

The rearrangement joins TRBV19 to TRBJ2-1, with TRBD1 as a possible D gene (6 bases). In germline, CDR1 is LNHDA, CDR2 SQIVND (reference sequence). Trimming stripped 7 bases from V and 5 bases from J, with 15 bases between. The CDR3 extends over 14 amino acids. The CDR3 sequence is CASNADRSNNEQFF. As DNA, the CDR3 is TGTGCCAGTAACGCTGACAGGAGTAACAATGAGCAGTTCTTC.

In its sample, this clonotype was seen once. This CDR3 is CSAYLAGGTDTQYF. The CDR3 region has the DNA TGCAGTGCTTATCTAGCGGGGGGCACAGATACGCAGTATTTT. The chain joins TRBV20-1 to TRBJ2-3, with TRBD2 matching over 10 bases. This CDR3 contains 14 residues. With V trimmed by 5 bases and J by 1 base, 3 bases remained unmatched. Germline V gene lookup returns CDR1 DFQATT and CDR2 SNEGSKA (reference sequence).

This chain links TRBV20-1 with TRBJ1-1, with TRBD1 as a possible D gene (6 bases). Germline-derived CDR1 and CDR2 are DFQATT and SNEGSKA (reference sequence). Trimming removed 5 bases at V and 4 bases at J, with 17 bases between. This CDR3 is built from 14 residues. The DNA of the CDR3 is TGCAGTGCTCCTCCGGGACAAACGCGCACTGAAGCTTTCTTT. It codes for CSAPPGQTRTEAFF.

The table lists this clonotype with a few counts. This chain links TRBV7-9 with TRBJ1-2; TRBD1 might be the D (5 bases). Germline loops: CDR1 SEHNR, CDR2 FQNEAQ (reference sequence). This CDR3 region has 15 residues. V lost 5 bases, J lost 6 bases, and 19 bases lay in between. The chain's CDR3 is CASSPRAITLHGYTF. As DNA, the CDR3 is TGTGCCAGCAGCCCCAGGGCTATTACACTCCATGGCTACACCTTC.

This chain connects TRBV11-1 to TRBJ2-5; TRBD2 matches 15 bases. The V and J ends lost 3 bases and 6 bases, in that order; junction bases with no gene match: 5. Germline CDR1 is SGHAT and CDR2 is FQDESV (reference sequence). The CDR3 contains 16 residues. CDR3 in amino acids: CASSLAGTSGRQTQYF. The CDR3 nucleotides are TGTGCCAGCAGCTTGGCCGGGACTAGCGGGAGGCAGACCCAGTACTTC. Supplemented by reference TRBV11-1 and TRBJ2-5, the full variable domain reads EAEVAQSPRYKITEKSQAVAFWCDPISGHATLYWYRQILGQGPELLVQFQDESVVDDSQLPKDRFSAERLKGVDSTLKIQPAELGDSAMYLCASSLAGTSGRQTQYFGPGTRLLVL.

This clonotype was seen only a few times. J is TRBJ2-3 and V is TRBV20-1, with D maybe TRBD2 (5 bases). Germline V gene data show CDR1 as DFQATT and CDR2 as SNEGSKA (reference sequence). The CDR3 is 13 amino acids. Deletions cut 0 bases from V and 5 bases from J, with 9 bases between. DNA for the CDR3: TGCAGTGCTAGAGACGGAGGACTAGATACGCAGTATTTT. It is translated as CSARDGGLDTQYF.

To note about this clonotype: One end of the junction varies from germline; a read error may be responsible. The chain has TRBV7-2 and TRBJ1-3; no firm D call. The CDR3 has 15 amino acids. Germline CDR1 is SGHTA and CDR2 is FQGNSA. CDR3 DNA sequence: TGTGCCAGCAGCTTTACCTCCTCATCTGGAAACACCGTATATTTT. Protein sequence: CASSFTSSSGNTVYF.

The chain's CDR3 is CASSLQGMNTEAFF. CDR3 DNA sequence: TGTGCCAGCAGCTTGCAGGGGATGAACACTGAAGCTTTCTTT. J is TRBJ1-1 and V is TRBV7-8, with D possibly TRBD1 on 6 matching bases. The germline V gene encodes CDR1 SGHVS and CDR2 FQNEAQ. Deletions cut 3 bases from V and 0 bases from J, with 8 bases between. This CDR3 region has 14 residues. The full variable domain, rest sourced from reference TRBV7-8 and TRBJ1-1, is GAGVSQSPRYKVAKRGQDVALRCDPISGHVSLFWYQQALGQGPEFLTYFQNEAQLDKSGLPSDRFFAERPEGSVSTLKIQRTQQEDSAVYLCASSLQGMNTEAFFGQGTRLTVV.

This clonotype was seen a handful of times. This chain connects TRBV7-9 to TRBJ1-5, with 9 bases fitting TRBD1. Germline lookup yields CDR1 SEHNR and CDR2 FQNEAQ (reference sequence). The CDR3 extends over 15 amino acids. J was trimmed by 3 bases and V by 6 bases; bases with no gene match: 6. Here the CDR3 DNA reads TGTGCCAGCAGTAGGGACAGGGTGGACAATCAGCCCCAGCATTTT. This gives the protein CASSRDRVDNQPQHF.

This sequence joins TRBV6-1 and TRBJ1-2, with 7 bases lining up with TRBD1. Unmatched junction bases numbered 11, after V lost 6 bases and J lost 7 bases. This CDR3 spans 14 amino acids. The V gene's germline CDR1 is MNHNS and CDR2 SASEGT. This CDR3 reads CASRQPTGWGGYTF. The CDR3 region has the DNA TGTGCCAGCAGACAACCGACAGGGTGGGGTGGCTACACCTTC.

For the CDR3, the DNA is TGTGCCAGCAGCCCGGGACTAGCGGGACGGAACACCGGGGAGCTGTTTTTT. Encoded protein: CASSPGLAGRNTGELFF. The rearrangement joins TRBV9 to TRBJ2-2; 13 positions agree with TRBD2. V dropped 4 bases and J dropped 1; count of bases not matched to a gene: 4. This CDR3 is built from 17 residues. CDR1 and CDR2 from the germline V gene are SGDLS and YYNGEE.

The chain joins TRBV20-1 to TRBJ2-5; D possibly matches TRBD1 or TRBD2 (6 bases each). Trimming removed 0 bases at V and 1 base at J, with 9 bases between. The CDR3 covers 14 residues. Germline V CDR1 and CDR2: DFQATT, SNEGSKA (reference sequence). The CDR3 DNA follows: TGCAGTGCTAGAGATCGGGGGCGCCAAGAGACCCAGTACTTC. The encoded protein is CSARDRGRQETQYF.

The gene calls are TRBV2 and TRBJ2-2, with TRBD1 matching over 11 bases. Unmatched junction bases numbered 10, after V lost 5 bases and J lost 5 bases. CDR3 length equals 17 residues. Germline CDR1 reads SNHLY; CDR2 reads FYNNEI. CDR3 nucleotides: TGTGCCAGCAGTTCGGGACAGGGGGTTCTCCGGACCGGGGAGCTGTTTTTT. Residues: CASSSGQGVLRTGELFF.

This clonotype has just one count. The chain couples TRBV20-1 to TRBJ1-4; D is undetermined. CDR3 length equals 13 residues. Germline V gene data show CDR1 as DFQATT and CDR2 as SNEGSKA (reference sequence). The germline V and J ends were trimmed by 3 bases and 7 bases, with 12 bases remaining between them. CDR3 nucleotide sequence: TGCAGTGCTAGGGACGGGGTAGCTGAAAAACTGTTTTTT. It yields the protein CSARDGVAEKLFF.

The chain uses TRBV6-5 and TRBJ2-5; TRBD2 agrees at 8 bases. In germline, CDR1 is MNHEY, CDR2 SVGAGI. CDR3 length: 14 amino acids. J gave up 4 bases and V 4 bases, and 5 bases lay outside the gene matches. The CDR3 nucleotides read TGTGCCAGCAGTTTCGGGGGGGGATCAGAGACCCAGTACTTC. Amino acid sequence: CASSFGGGSETQYF.

The count of this clonotype is one. V is TRBV29-1 and J is TRBJ1-1; D is unclear. The V end lost 5 bases, the J end lost 1 base, and 11 bases lay between the germline ends. The germline V gene has CDR1 SQVTM and CDR2 ANQGSEA. The CDR3 contains 13 residues. As DNA, the CDR3 is TGCAGCGTTCGTCAGAGCACGAACACTGAAGCTTTCTTT. It yields the protein CSVRQSTNTEAFF.

This clonotype was seen a single time. The chain uses TRBV5-5 and TRBJ2-7; D is uncertain. Germline CDR1 SGHKS, CDR2 YYEKEE (reference sequence). V gave up 4 bases and J gave up 1 base, with 12 bases separating them. The CDR3 sequence is 14 residues long. The CDR3 loop is CASSGTLGSYEQYF. CDR3 coding DNA: TGTGCCAGCAGCGGAACCTTGGGATCCTACGAGCAGTACTTC. The entire variable domain, with the rest obtained from reference TRBV5-5 and TRBJ2-7, is as follows: DAGVTQSPTHLIKTRGQQVTLRCSPISGHKSVSWYQQVLGQGPQFIFQYYEKEERGRGNFPDRFSARQFPNYSSELNVNALLLGDSALYLCASSGTLGSYEQYFGPGTRLTVT.

The sample holds a few counts of this clonotype. The V gene is TRBV7-2, the J gene TRBJ1-2; tentative D call: TRBD1 (5 bases). This CDR3 contains 14 residues. Trimming removed 5 bases at V and 8 bases at J, with 18 bases between. From germline, CDR1 is SGHTA and CDR2 FQGNSA. The CDR3 sequence is CASSRDLGLPGYTF. CDR3 nucleotides: TGTGCCAGCAGCCGAGATCTGGGACTCCCGGGCTACACCTTC.

The chain has TRBV19 and TRBJ2-5, with 11 bases that match TRBD1. CDR1 and CDR2 from the germline V gene are LNHDA and SQIVND (reference sequence). The ends lost 7 bases at V and 4 bases at J; junction bases unmatched: 8. The CDR3 length is 15 residues. CDR3 residues: CASTPAGTGGETQYF. The CDR3 bases are TGTGCCAGTACCCCTGCGGGGACAGGGGGAGAGACCCAGTACTTC.

This chain links TRBV27 with TRBJ1-1, with D possibly TRBD1 on 5 matching bases. V lost 2 bases to trimming and J lost 5 bases, with 15 bases between them. The CDR3 sequence is 15 residues long. The germline V gene encodes CDR1 MNHEY and CDR2 SMNVEV (reference sequence). The CDR3 sequence: CASSLQGRGGTEAFF. The CDR3 DNA sequence: TGTGCCAGCAGTTTACAGGGTAGAGGAGGAACTGAAGCTTTCTTT.